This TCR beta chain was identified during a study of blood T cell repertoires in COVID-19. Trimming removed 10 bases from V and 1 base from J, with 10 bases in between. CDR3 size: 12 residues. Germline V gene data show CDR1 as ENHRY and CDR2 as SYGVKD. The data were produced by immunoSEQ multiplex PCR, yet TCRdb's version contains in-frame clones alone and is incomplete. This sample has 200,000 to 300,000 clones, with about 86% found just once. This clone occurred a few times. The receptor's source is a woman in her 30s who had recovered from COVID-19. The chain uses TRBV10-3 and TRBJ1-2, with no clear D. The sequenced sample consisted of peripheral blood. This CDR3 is CATNQVNYGYTF. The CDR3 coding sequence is TGTGCCACGAATCAGGTTAACTATGGCTACACCTTC.